This TCR beta chain originates from a study of T cells in Graves' hyperthyroidism and ophthalmopathy. Study results and caveats: In blood, most of the thyroid clonotypes expanded above 0.001 were also present. Stable hyperthyroidism and ophthalmopathy were separated using 13 V-J signatures.

RNA transcripts served as the template for amplifying TCR beta CDR3 regions. First-round RT-PCR of the TCR CDR3 relied on the HTBI primer set. MiXCR was run by TCRdb on the multiplex PCR reads, yielding one entry per CDR3 protein. The data contain some 770,000 distinct CDR3 sequences, approximately 16% of them seen just once; the ten biggest clones take up around 7.7%. Based on clinical symptoms, serum thyroxine and TRAb, thyroid ultrasound and orbital computed tomography, diagnoses were reached. V lost 1 base and J 7 bases, leaving 10 bases between the germline ends. The CDR3 loop spans 14 amino acids. The germline CDR1 and CDR2 sequences are KGHDR and SFDVKD. Notes on this clonotype: Its antigen is unidentified.

The clonotype comes from a man younger than 35 with Graves' hyperthyroidism. This sequence joins TRBV24-1 and TRBJ2-1; D is perhaps TRBD1 (6 bases). Sequencing input: blood. The CDR3 bases are TGTGCCACCAGTGATTTAGGGCAGGGGAATGAGCAGTTCTTC. Protein product: CATSDLGQGNEQFF.